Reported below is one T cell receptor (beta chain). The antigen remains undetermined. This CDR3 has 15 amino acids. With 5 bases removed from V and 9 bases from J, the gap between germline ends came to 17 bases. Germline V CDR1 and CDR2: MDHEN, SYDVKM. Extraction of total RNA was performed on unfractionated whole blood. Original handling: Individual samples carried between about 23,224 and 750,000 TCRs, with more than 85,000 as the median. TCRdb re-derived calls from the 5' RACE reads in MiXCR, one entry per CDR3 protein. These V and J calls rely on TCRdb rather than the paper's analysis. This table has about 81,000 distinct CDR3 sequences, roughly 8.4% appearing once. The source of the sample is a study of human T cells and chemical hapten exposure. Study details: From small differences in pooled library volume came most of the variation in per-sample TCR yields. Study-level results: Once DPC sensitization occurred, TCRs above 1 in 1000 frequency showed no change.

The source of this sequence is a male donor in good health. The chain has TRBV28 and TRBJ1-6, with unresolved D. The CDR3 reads CASSLRDQRSSPLHF. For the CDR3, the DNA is TGTGCCAGCAGTCTCCGGGATCAACGGAGTTCACCCCTCCACTTT.